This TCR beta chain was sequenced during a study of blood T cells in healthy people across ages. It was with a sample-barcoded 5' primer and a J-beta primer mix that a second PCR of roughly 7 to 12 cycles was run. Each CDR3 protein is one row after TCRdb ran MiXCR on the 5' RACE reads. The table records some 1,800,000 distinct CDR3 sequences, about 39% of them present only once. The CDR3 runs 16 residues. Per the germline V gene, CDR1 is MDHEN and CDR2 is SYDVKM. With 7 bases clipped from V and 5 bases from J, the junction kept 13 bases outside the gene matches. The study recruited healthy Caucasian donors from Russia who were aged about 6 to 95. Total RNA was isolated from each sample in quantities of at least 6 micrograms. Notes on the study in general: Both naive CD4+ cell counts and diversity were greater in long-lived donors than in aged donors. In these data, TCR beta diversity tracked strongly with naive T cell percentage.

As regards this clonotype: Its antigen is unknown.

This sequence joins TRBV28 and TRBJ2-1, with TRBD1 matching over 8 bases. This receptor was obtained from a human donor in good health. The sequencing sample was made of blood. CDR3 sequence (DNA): TGTGCCAGCAATACCCAGGGGGCGGGAACGGACAATGAGCAGTTCTTC. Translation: CASNTQGAGTDNEQFF.